Following are 28 T cell receptor beta chains from one sample sequenced in a study of T cells in Graves' hyperthyroidism and ophthalmopathy. Using RNA transcripts as the source, TCR beta CDR3 regions were amplified. A first-round RT-PCR of the TCR CDR3 used the HTBI primer set. One entry per CDR3 protein results from TCRdb running MiXCR on the multiplex PCR reads. The repertoire holds fewer than 500,000 distinct CDR3 sequences, approximately 12% seen once, with roughly 20% in the top ten. The sequencing input was blood. The receptors were gathered from a young man with Graves' hyperthyroidism that later progressed to Graves' ophthalmopathy.

This clonotype was detected a few times. The chain couples TRBV30 to TRBJ1-5, with a weak D call TRBD1 (5 bases). This CDR3 is 13 amino acids long. Trimming stripped 1 base from V and 4 bases from J, with 8 bases between. The germline gives CDR1 GTSNPN, CDR2 SVGIG (reference sequence). This CDR3 is CAWSEGMNQPQHF. CDR3 bases: TGTGCCTGGAGTGAGGGGATGAATCAGCCCCAGCATTTT.

This clonotype was seen repeatedly, ten times or more. The V and J genes are TRBV12-3 or TRBV12-4 and TRBJ2-2; a weak D match, TRBD2 (6 bases). The CDR3 has 13 amino acids. The V end was cut by 6 bases, the J end by 6 bases, with 11 bases between. CDR3 DNA sequence: TGTGCCAGCAGGGGAGGCCGGGCCGGGGAGCTGTTTTTT. Translating it yields CASRGGRAGELFF.

The V and J genes are TRBV18 and TRBJ1-5; D gene unclear. The CDR3 loop spans 14 amino acids. Trimming removed 2 bases at V and 7 bases at J, with 12 bases between. The germline CDR1 and CDR2 sequences are KGHSH and LQKENI. The CDR3 sequence is CASSPARDGQPQHF. CDR3 DNA: TGTGCCAGCTCACCAGCACGGGATGGGCAGCCCCAGCATTTT.

Note on this clonotype: Since a much larger clone is just one base distant, this may be a read error. This sequence joins TRBV28 and TRBJ2-1, with a possible D match to TRBD2 (5 bases). From germline, CDR1 is MDHEN and CDR2 SYDVKM. The CDR3 runs to 15 residues. CDR3 nucleotide sequence: TGTGTCAGCAGTCCTGGACTCAGCTCCTACAATGAGCAGTTCTTC. This sequence encodes CVSSPGLSSYNEQFF.

This clonotype has only a few counts. J is TRBJ2-3 and V is TRBV6-6; maybe TRBD1 (5 bases). The CDR3 is 14 amino acids. V shed 0 bases and J shed 7 bases, with 11 bases lying between them. CDR1 is MNHNY and CDR2 is SVGAGI in the germline V gene (reference sequence). CDR3 sequence reads: CASSYSGQGNTQYF. The CDR3 DNA is TGTGCCAGCAGTTACTCAGGGCAGGGAAATACGCAGTATTTT.

The rearrangement links TRBV6-1 to TRBJ2-2; TRBD2 agrees at 11 bases. Unmatched junction bases numbered 19, after V lost 7 bases and J lost 3 bases. The germline gives CDR1 MNHNS, CDR2 SASEGT. The CDR3 runs to 20 residues. CDR3 region: CASTLFSGLAGGGDTGELFF. In DNA, the CDR3 is TGTGCCAGCACCCTCTTTTCGGGGCTAGCGGGGGGCGGGGACACCGGGGAGCTGTTTTTT.

V usage is TRBV4-1 and J usage is TRBJ2-1; maybe TRBD1 (6 bases). V lost 0 bases to trimming and J lost 10 bases, with 13 bases between them. This CDR3 comprises 14 residues. CDR1 is MGHRA and CDR2 is YSYEKL in the germline V gene. CDR3 in amino acids: CASSQDLGAREQFF. CDR3 DNA: TGCGCCAGCAGCCAAGATCTGGGGGCGCGGGAGCAGTTCTTC.

At least ten counts were recorded for this clonotype. The chain carries TRBV6-6 and TRBJ2-7; weak D call: TRBD1 (6 bases). Trimming removed 2 bases at V and 1 base at J, with 12 bases between. The CDR3 extends over 15 amino acids. The V gene's germline CDR1 is MNHNY and CDR2 SVGAGI (reference sequence). The CDR3 DNA reads TGTGCCAGCAGTTACGGGGGCGGCAGGTCCTACGAGCAGTACTTC. Its translation: CASSYGGGRSYEQYF.

This clonotype showed up just a few times. The chain joins TRBV7-9 to TRBJ2-5; D gene uncertain. Germline V gene lookup returns CDR1 SEHNR and CDR2 FQNEAQ (reference sequence). The CDR3 consists of 12 residues. V lost 3 bases, J lost 3 bases, and 5 bases lay in between. CDR3: CASSFVEETQYF. CDR3 DNA sequence: TGTGCCAGCAGCTTCGTAGAAGAGACCCAGTACTTC.

Points on this clonotype: This sequence may be a read error, since a much larger clone differs from it by one base. The chain carries TRBV6-9 and TRBJ1-5, with a possible D match to TRBD1 (6 bases). CDR3 length: 16 residues. CDR1 and CDR2 (germline): MNHGY, SVAAGI. V lost 7 bases and J 6 bases, leaving 22 bases between the germline ends. Here the CDR3 DNA reads TGTGCCAGCACTTTTCAGGGACGGGGGGCTGGTCAGCCCCAGCATTTT. This codes for CASTFQGRGAGQPQHF.

This clonotype was seen many times. The chain has TRBV3-1 and TRBJ1-2, with 9 bases matching TRBD1. Germline V gives CDR1 LGHDT, CDR2 YNNKEL (reference sequence). V dropped 4 bases and J dropped 8; count of bases not matched to a gene: 14. This CDR3 has 16 amino acids. This CDR3 is CASSPVGQTGGLGYTF. In DNA form, the CDR3 reads TGTGCCAGCAGCCCGGTGGGTCAGACAGGGGGATTGGGCTACACCTTC.

The chain is built from TRBV5-1 and TRBJ1-1; 12 bases line up with TRBD1. The germline CDR1 and CDR2 sequences are SGHRS and YFSETQ. The junction had 7 bases not matched to a gene; V was cut back by 5 bases and J by 2 bases. The CDR3 extends over 16 amino acids. The chain's CDR3 is CASRSHGTGGNTEAFF. The CDR3 nucleotides are TGCGCCAGCAGGTCCCACGGGACAGGGGGCAACACTGAAGCTTTCTTT.

In this sample, this clonotype turned up many times. This chain joins TRBV5-5 and TRBJ2-5; TRBD2 might be the D (6 bases). Trimming pared 0 bases from V and 3 bases from J, leaving 9 bases between. CDR1 SGHKS and CDR2 YYEKEE come from the germline V gene (reference sequence). The CDR3 is 14 residues long. In DNA, the CDR3 is TGTGCCAGCAGCTTGGGGTGGGGGGAAGAGACCCAGTACTTC. Translated, it gives CASSLGWGEETQYF.

V and J are TRBV9 and TRBJ2-7; TRBD1 agrees at 10 bases. The CDR3 is 15 amino acids. With V trimmed by 3 bases and J by 5 bases, 8 bases remained unmatched. Per germline, CDR1 SGDLS and CDR2 YYNGEE. In DNA form, the CDR3 reads TGTGCCAGCAGCGGACAGGGGGCGGGGGCCAACGAGCAGTACTTC. It translates to CASSGQGAGANEQYF.

This chain uses TRBV6-1 with TRBJ1-5; 12 positions match TRBD1. Germline CDR1 is MNHNS and CDR2 is SASEGT. The CDR3 is 16 residues long. The V and J ends lost 4 bases and 6 bases, in that order; junction bases with no gene match: 7. As DNA, the CDR3 is TGTGCCAGCAGTGTACTGGGACAGGGGGCCTTTCAGCCCCAGCATTTT. Protein product: CASSVLGQGAFQPQHF.

This clonotype was counted a few times. The V call is TRBV9, the J call TRBJ2-1; D is unclear. The CDR3 loop spans 15 amino acids. Trimming shortened V by 4 bases and J by 2 bases, and 13 bases separated the two germline ends. The germline V gene encodes CDR1 SGDLS and CDR2 YYNGEE. In DNA form, the CDR3 reads TGTGCCAGCAGCCCAGTGGGGTCAACCTACAATGAGCAGTTCTTC. It is translated as CASSPVGSTYNEQFF.

The gene calls are TRBV28 and TRBJ1-1, with D perhaps TRBD1 (6 bases). Germline-derived CDR1 and CDR2 are MDHEN and SYDVKM. Trimming left V 5 bases short and J 12 bases short, with 16 bases between. The CDR3 contains 12 residues. The CDR3 here is CASSTTGRGTFF. The CDR3, as DNA: TGTGCCAGCAGTACGACAGGTCGCGGAACTTTCTTT.

The V call is TRBV5-4, the J call TRBJ2-1; no definite D call. The V and J ends lost 5 bases and 5 bases respectively, with 14 bases between them. Germline CDR1 SGHNT, CDR2 YYREEE (reference sequence). The CDR3 is 14 residues long. The CDR3 protein is CASRPRREHNEQFF. The CDR3 DNA reads as TGTGCCAGCAGACCGCGAAGGGAACACAATGAGCAGTTCTTC. Complete variable domain (other parts from reference TRBV5-4 and TRBJ2-1): ETGVTQSPTHLIKTRGQQVTLRCSSQSGHNTVSWYQQALGQGPQFIFQYYREEENGRGNFPPRFSGLQFPNYSSELNVNALELDDSALYLCASRPRREHNEQFFGPGTRLTVL.

This rearrangement joins TRBV5-6 to TRBJ1-4; a possible D gene is TRBD1 (5 bases). Germline lookup yields CDR1 SGHDT and CDR2 YYEEEE. Trimming took 0 bases from V and 4 from J, leaving 13 bases between them. The CDR3 is 16 residues long. CDR3 nucleotide sequence: TGTGCCAGCAGCTTGGATCCGGGACGGCTTAATGAAAAACTGTTTTTT. It encodes CASSLDPGRLNEKLFF. The full variable domain, completed using reference TRBV5-6 and TRBJ1-4, is DAGVTQSPTHLIKTRGQQVTLRCSPKSGHDTVSWYQQALGQGPQFIFQYYEEEERQRGNFPDRFSGHQFPNYSSELNVNALLLGDSALYLCASSLDPGRLNEKLFFGSGTQLSVL.

This clonotype was seen ten or more times. The CDR3 here is CASSNRGNTEAFF. CDR3 DNA sequence: TGTGCCAGTAGTAACCGGGGGAACACTGAAGCTTTCTTT. V is TRBV19 and J is TRBJ1-1; D unclear. Trimming removed 4 bases at V and 1 base at J, with 7 bases between. This CDR3 is 13 amino acids long. CDR1 is LNHDA and CDR2 is SQIVND in the germline V gene (reference sequence).

V is TRBV28 and J is TRBJ1-5; tentative D call: TRBD1 (6 bases). CDR1 is MDHEN and CDR2 is SYDVKM in the germline V gene. V lost 3 bases and J 6 bases, leaving 15 bases between the germline ends. The CDR3 runs to 15 residues. The CDR3 nucleotides are TGTGCCAGCAGTTTCGGGCAGGAGGGGGTTCAGCCCCAGCATTTT. Protein product: CASSFGQEGVQPQHF.

This clonotype was found many times. The V gene is TRBV7-9, the J gene TRBJ2-7; weak D call: TRBD1 (6 bases). This CDR3 has 12 residues. Germline values: CDR1 SEHNR, CDR2 FQNEAQ (reference sequence). Trimming pared 6 bases from V and 7 bases from J, leaving 13 bases between. The CDR3 bases are TGTGCCAGCAGAGGAACAGGGCGGGAGCAGTACTTC. The encoded protein is CASRGTGREQYF. The full variable domain, in which reference TRBV7-9 and TRBJ2-7 provide the parts outside the CDR3, is DTGVSQNPRHKITKRGQNVTFRCDPISEHNRLYWYRQTLGQGPEFLTYFQNEAQLEKSRLLSDRFSAERPKGSFSTLEIQRTEQGDSAMYLCASRGTGREQYFGPGTRLTVT.

At least ten counts were recorded for this clonotype. V gene TRBV12-3 or TRBV12-4 combines with J gene TRBJ1-6; weak D call: TRBD1 (5 bases). Trimming cost V 1 base and J 14 bases, with 6 bases left between them. The CDR3 spans 11 residues. The CDR3 nucleotides read TGTGCCAGCAGTTTAGGAGGGGCCCTCCACTTT. Amino acid sequence: CASSLGGALHF.

This clonotype has at least ten counts. V usage is TRBV16 and J usage is TRBJ1-2; no definite D call. The length of the CDR3 is 12 residues. Trimming removed 2 bases from V and 9 bases from J, with 10 bases in between. Germline CDR1 KGHSY, CDR2 FQNENV. The CDR3 loop is CASSQLRASYTF. CDR3 in DNA: TGTGCCAGCAGCCAACTACGTGCTAGCTACACCTTC.

The chain is built from TRBV3-1 and TRBJ1-1; D possibly corresponds to TRBD1 (6 bases). This CDR3 region has 15 residues. Trimming left V 0 bases short and J 4 bases short, with 12 bases between. Germline CDR1 is LGHDT and CDR2 is YNNKEL (reference sequence). CDR3 residues: CASSQDRGRGTEAFF. The CDR3 DNA follows: TGTGCCAGCAGCCAAGATCGGGGGCGCGGCACTGAAGCTTTCTTT.

This clonotype turned up a few times. The rearrangement joins TRBV5-1 to TRBJ1-5; TRBD1 might be the D (5 bases). The CDR3 is 13 residues long. V was shortened by 5 bases and J by 3 bases, with 9 bases between the two germline ends. Germline CDR1 and CDR2: SGHRS and YFSETQ. This CDR3 reads CASRAGDNQPQHF. DNA of the CDR3: TGCGCCAGCAGGGCGGGGGACAATCAGCCCCAGCATTTT.

This clonotype appeared many times. The chain couples TRBV5-1 to TRBJ2-1, with 9 positions matching TRBD1. V gave up 6 bases and J gave up 5 bases; unmatched junction bases: 9. This CDR3 is 15 amino acids long. CDR1 is SGHRS, CDR2 YFSETQ, per germline. CDR3 loop: CASTQGTGRNNEQFF. DNA of the CDR3: TGCGCCAGCACCCAAGGGACAGGGAGAAACAATGAGCAGTTCTTC.

Concerning this clonotype itself: A much larger clone differs by one base, so this may be a read error. V gene TRBV28 combines with J gene TRBJ2-1, with D tentatively TRBD2 (7 bases). Germline CDR1 is MDHEN and CDR2 is SYDVKM. Trimming took 9 bases from V and 2 from J, leaving 17 bases between them. The CDR3 length is 15 residues. The CDR3 reads CASFGGASPYNEQFF. CDR3 nucleotides: TGTGCCAGTTTTGGGGGGGCTAGCCCCTACAATGAGCAGTTCTTC.